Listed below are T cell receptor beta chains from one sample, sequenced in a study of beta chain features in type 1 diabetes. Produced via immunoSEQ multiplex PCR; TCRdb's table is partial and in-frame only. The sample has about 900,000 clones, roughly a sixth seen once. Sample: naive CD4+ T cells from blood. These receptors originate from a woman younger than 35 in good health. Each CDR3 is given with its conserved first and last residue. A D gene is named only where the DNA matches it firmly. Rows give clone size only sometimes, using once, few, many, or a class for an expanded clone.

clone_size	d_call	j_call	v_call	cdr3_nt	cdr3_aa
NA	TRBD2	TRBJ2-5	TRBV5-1	TGCGCCAGCACCTCGACTAGCGCCCAAGAGACCCAGTACTTC	CASTSTSAQETQYF
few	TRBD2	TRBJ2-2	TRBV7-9	TGTGCCAGCAGCTTAGCGGCTAGCGGGAGTCGGGAGCTGTTTTTT	CASSLAASGSRELFF
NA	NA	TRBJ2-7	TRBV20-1	TGCAGTGCAAGGACCTACGAGCAGTACTTC	CSARTYEQYF
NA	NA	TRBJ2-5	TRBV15	TGTGCCACCAGGAGCGGAGAAGAGACCCAGTACTTC	CATRSGEETQYF
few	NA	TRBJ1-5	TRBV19	TGTGCCAGTAGTAAGCGGGAATATAGCAATCAGCCCCAGCATTTT	CASSKREYSNQPQHF
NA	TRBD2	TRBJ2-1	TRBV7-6	TGTGCCAGCAGCTGGACTAGCGGGACGTACAATGAGCAGTTCTTC	CASSWTSGTYNEQFF
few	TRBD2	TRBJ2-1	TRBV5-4	TGTGCCAGCAGCTTGGATGGCGGGAGCTCCTACAATGAGCAGTTCTTC	CASSLDGGSSYNEQFF
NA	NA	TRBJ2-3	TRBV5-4	TGCGCCAGCAGCCAAGATCCTGGCACAGATACGCAGTATTTT	CASSQDPGTDTQYF
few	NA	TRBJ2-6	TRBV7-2	TGTGCCAGCAGCCTTACGCCAGCCACCCTCGGGGCCAACGTCCTGACTTTC	CASSLTPATLGANVLTF
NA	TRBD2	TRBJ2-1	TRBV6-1	TGTGCCAGCAGTGTTCTAGCGGGATCTCTTGGGAATGAGCAGTTCTTC	CASSVLAGSLGNEQFF
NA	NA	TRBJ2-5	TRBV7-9	TGTGCCAGCAGCTTTGGGGGGTCCAAAGAGACCCAGTACTTC	CASSFGGSKETQYF
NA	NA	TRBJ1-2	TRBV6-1	TGTGCCAGCAGTGGGTCCCCCAGGGGCGACCCGATCTATGGCTACACCTTC	CASSGSPRGDPIYGYTF
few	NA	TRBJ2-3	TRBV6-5	TGTGCCAGCAGTTACTCCGGGACTCTCACAGATACGCAGTATTTT	CASSYSGTLTDTQYF
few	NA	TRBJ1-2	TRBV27	TGTGCCAGCAGTTTGGGCCGGGGCCTTTCTATATCTGGCTACACCTTC	CASSLGRGLSISGYTF
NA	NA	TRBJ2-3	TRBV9	TGTGCCAGCAGCGTAGAGGGGGGCGGCACAGTCACAGATACGCAGTATTTT	CASSVEGGGTVTDTQYF
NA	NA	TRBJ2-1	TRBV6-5	TGTGCCAGCAGTTACTCCGGCGCCTGGGAGCAGTTCTTC	CASSYSGAWEQFF
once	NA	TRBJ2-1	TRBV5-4	TGTGCCAGCAGCTTAATCAGACAGAACAATGAGCAGTTCTTC	CASSLIRQNNEQFF
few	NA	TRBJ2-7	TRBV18	TGTGCCAGCTCAGCGGCAGACTACGAGCAGTACTTC	CASSAADYEQYF
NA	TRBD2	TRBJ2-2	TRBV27	TGTGCCAGCAGAACAATCCCGGGACTAGCGGGAGAGGGCGGGGAGCTGTTTTTT	CASRTIPGLAGEGGELFF
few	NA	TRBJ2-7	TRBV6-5	TGTGCCAGCAGTTCGGAGACAGAATCATACGAGCAGTACTTC	CASSSETESYEQYF
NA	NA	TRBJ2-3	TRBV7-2	TGTGCCAGCAGCAGAACCTATCCGGATACGCAGTATTTT	CASSRTYPDTQYF
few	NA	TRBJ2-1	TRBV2	TGTGCCAGCAGTGATACCCGCGCTATCAATGAGCAGTTCTTC	CASSDTRAINEQFF
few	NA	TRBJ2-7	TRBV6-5	TGTGCCAGCAGTTACTCCTCCGGGCCCTACGAGCAGTACTTC	CASSYSSGPYEQYF
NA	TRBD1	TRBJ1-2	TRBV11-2	TGTGCCAGCAGCTTAGCCGGGACAGGGGCAAACTATGGCTACACCTTC	CASSLAGTGANYGYTF